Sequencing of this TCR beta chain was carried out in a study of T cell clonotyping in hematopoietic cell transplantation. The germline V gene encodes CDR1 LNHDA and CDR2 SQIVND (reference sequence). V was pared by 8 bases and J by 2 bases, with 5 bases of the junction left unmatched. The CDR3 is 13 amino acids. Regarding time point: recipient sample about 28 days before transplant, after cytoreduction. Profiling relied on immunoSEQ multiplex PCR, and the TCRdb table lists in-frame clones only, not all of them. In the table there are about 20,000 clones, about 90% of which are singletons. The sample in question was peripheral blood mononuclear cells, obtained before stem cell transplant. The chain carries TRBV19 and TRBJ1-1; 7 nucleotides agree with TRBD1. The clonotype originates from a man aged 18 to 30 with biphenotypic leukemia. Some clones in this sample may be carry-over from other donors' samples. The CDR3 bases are TGTGCCAGTGGAGGGGGCCGAAACACTGAAGCTTTCTTT. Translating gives CASGGGRNTEAFF.